This is a list of T cell receptor beta chains from one sample in a study of cytomegalovirus exposure and HLA in healthy donors. Measured with immunoSEQ multiplex PCR; TCRdb has only the in-frame clones, and not every one. The data contain 150,000 to 250,000 clones, approximately 82% of them singletons. The sequencing sample was made of PBMCs. Receptors originate from a woman aged 25 to 39 in good health and CMV-seropositive. CDR3s include the opening cysteine and the closing phenylalanine or tryptophan. The order of the fields is J gene, CDR3 length, clone size, D gene, V gene, CDR3 DNA, CDR3 protein. A D gene is named only where the DNA matches it firmly. Some rows mark clone size as missing; the rest say once, few, many or name a class of expanded clone.

TRBJ2-5 15 . . TRBV7-7 TGTGCTAGCCCCTCTCGGGACACGGCTCAAGAGACCCAGTACTTC CASPSRDTAQETQYF
TRBJ1-2 11 few . TRBV11-2 TGTGCCAGCAGATCAAACTATGGCTACACCTTC CASRSNYGYTF
TRBJ1-1 11 few . TRBV20-1 TGCAGTGCAAAGATAGACACTGAAGCTTTCTTT CSAKIDTEAFF
TRBJ1-1 14 . . TRBV19 TGTGCCAGTAGTCGATACGGGGGGGACACTGAAGCTTTCTTT CASSRYGGDTEAFF
TRBJ2-1 13 . . TRBV11-2 TGTGCCAGCACCCTAGGATCCTACAATGAGCAGTTCTTC CASTLGSYNEQFF
TRBJ1-2 16 . TRBD1 TRBV5-6 TGTGCCAGCAGCTTCGGCTCGGGGACAGGGTATTATGGCTACACCTTC CASSFGSGTGYYGYTF
TRBJ2-3 15 once . TRBV5-1 TGCGCCAGCAGCTTGGAGGCCGGGTCCACAGATACGCAGTATTTT CASSLEAGSTDTQYF
TRBJ2-7 11 . . TRBV7-9 TGTGCCAGCAGCCCTTTGAGCGAGCAGTACTTC CASSPLSEQYF
TRBJ2-2 15 . . TRBV29-1 TGCAGCGTAATCCCCGAAGAGGGCTACACCGGGGAGCTGTTTTTT CSVIPEEGYTGELFF
TRBJ2-7 16 . . TRBV6-4 TGTGCCACCCACGAAACAGGCTACCATAGGTCCTACGAGCAGTACTTC CATHETGYHRSYEQYF
TRBJ2-1 19 . . TRBV4-1 TGCGCCAGCAGCCACAAACAGGGCCAGGAGCCCTATTTCTACAATGAGCAGTTCTTC CASSHKQGQEPYFYNEQFF
TRBJ1-5 14 . . TRBV6-1 TGTGCCAGCACCCTGGGGCAGGGCGGACAGCCCCAGCATTTT CASTLGQGGQPQHF
TRBJ2-1 13 . . TRBV6-4 TGTGCCAGCAGTGACTCGAATAGCGGTCAGCAGTTCTTC CASSDSNSGQQFF
TRBJ2-1 15 . . TRBV2 TGTGCCAGCAGTGTGGACAGAGCCTCTTACAATGAGCAGTTCTTC CASSVDRASYNEQFF
TRBJ1-1 17 . . TRBV7-8 TGTGCCAGCAGTACCCTCCCGATAGGGGAAATTAACACTGAAGCTTTCTTT CASSTLPIGEINTEAFF
TRBJ1-2 11 few . TRBV5-1 TGCGCCAGCAGCTTGGGAGAAGGCTACACCTTC CASSLGEGYTF
TRBJ1-5 19 . . TRBV7-3 TGTGCCAGCAGCTTAGGGGATTCTAGCAGGTTTAGTAGCAATCAGCCCCAGCATTTT CASSLGDSSRFSSNQPQHF
TRBJ2-1 17 . TRBD1 TRBV10-3 TGTGCCAGCAGTGCGCCCCCGGGACAGGGGTTATGGGTTGAGCAGTTCTTC CASSAPPGQGLWVEQFF
TRBJ1-5 15 . . TRBV28 TGTGCCAGCAGTTTATTAGTACAGACAAATCAGCCCCAGCATTTT CASSLLVQTNQPQHF
TRBJ2-1 15 . . TRBV5-1 TGCGCCAGCAGCCAGGCGGGGATCTCCTACAATGAGCAGTTCTTC CASSQAGISYNEQFF
TRBJ2-1 14 . TRBD2 TRBV19 TGTGCCAGTAGCGGACTAGCGACCTACAATGAGCAGTTCTTC CASSGLATYNEQFF
TRBJ2-7 14 . TRBD1 TRBV19 TGTGCCAGTAGTATAGAGGACAGGGCCTACGAGCAGTACTTC CASSIEDRAYEQYF
TRBJ2-2 16 . . TRBV5-1 TGCGCCAGCAGCTTGGTGGCGGGACCTAACACCGGGGAGCTGTTTTTT CASSLVAGPNTGELFF
TRBJ1-1 15 . TRBD1 TRBV5-1 TGCGCCAGCAGCTCGGACAGGGACTGGGGCACTGAAGCTTTCTTT CASSSDRDWGTEAFF
TRBJ2-1 15 . TRBD1 TRBV30 TGTGCCTGGAGGTTGGGACAGGGGATCCCCAATGAGCAGTTCTTC CAWRLGQGIPNEQFF
TRBJ2-2 14 . . TRBV5-5 TGTGCCAGCAGCTTGGCCCCCCGTGCCGGGGAGCTGTTTTTT CASSLAPRAGELFF
TRBJ1-5 13 . . TRBV28 TGTGCCAGCAGTTTCTTGTCGAATCAGCCCCAGCATTTT CASSFLSNQPQHF
TRBJ1-5 13 . . TRBV10-1 TGCGCCAGCAGTCGGGACATCGGGGAGCCCCAGCATTTT CASSRDIGEPQHF
TRBJ2-7 13 few TRBD2 TRBV6-5 TGTGCCAGCAGTTATAGGGAGGGGTACGAGCAGTACTTC CASSYREGYEQYF
TRBJ2-7 13 . TRBD1 TRBV5-4 TGTGCCAGCAGTCCCGTGGGCGAGGGACAGGCGTACTTC CASSPVGEGQAYF
TRBJ2-2 16 . TRBD2 TRBV6-1 TGTGCCAGCAGTGAACGACTAGCGGGAGCCACCGGGGAGCTGTTTTTT CASSERLAGATGELFF
TRBJ2-7 16 few TRBD2 TRBV9 TGTGCCAGCAGCCCCTCCGGGACTAGCGGATCCTACGAGCAGTACTTC CASSPSGTSGSYEQYF
TRBJ1-1 15 . TRBD1 TRBV14 TGTGCCAGCAGCCGCCTTGGGACAGGGGGTACTGAAGCTTTCTTT CASSRLGTGGTEAFF
TRBJ2-7 14 . TRBD1 TRBV7-9 TGTGCCAGCAGTCCCGGGACAGGTCGCTCCGGGCAGTACTTC CASSPGTGRSGQYF
TRBJ2-1 14 . TRBD2 TRBV7-2 TGTGCCAGCAGCTTAGACGCCCCGGCGGGAGGGCAGTTCTTC CASSLDAPAGGQFF
TRBJ2-1 14 . . TRBV7-7 TGTGCTAGCTCCGTGAGAGGCAATGACAATGAGCAGTTCTTC CASSVRGNDNEQFF
TRBJ1-3 16 once TRBD1 TRBV25-1 TGTGCCAGCACCAGTCCCGGGACAGGGGGTGGAAACACCATATATTTT CASTSPGTGGGNTIYF